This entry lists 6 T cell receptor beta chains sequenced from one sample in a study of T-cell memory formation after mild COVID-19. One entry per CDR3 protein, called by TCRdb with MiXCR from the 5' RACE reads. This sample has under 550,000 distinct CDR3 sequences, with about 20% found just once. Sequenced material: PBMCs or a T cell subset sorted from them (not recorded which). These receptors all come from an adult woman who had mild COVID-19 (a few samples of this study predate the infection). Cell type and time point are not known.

The CDR3 sequence: CATSDFLGQGAGETQYF. DNA for the CDR3: TGTGCCACCAGTGATTTTCTCGGACAGGGGGCGGGGGAGACCCAGTACTTC. The chain links TRBV24-1 to TRBJ2-5; 11 bases align to TRBD1. Germline-derived CDR1 and CDR2 are KGHDR and SFDVKD. The CDR3 spans 17 residues. V dropped 1 base and J dropped 5; count of bases not matched to a gene: 8.

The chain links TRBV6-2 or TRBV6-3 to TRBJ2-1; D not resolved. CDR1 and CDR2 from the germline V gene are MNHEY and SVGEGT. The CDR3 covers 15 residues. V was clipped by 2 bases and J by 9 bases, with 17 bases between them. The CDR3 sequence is CASSYGEASLLEQFF. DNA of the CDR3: TGTGCCAGCAGTTACGGCGAAGCTAGTCTGCTTGAGCAGTTCTTC.

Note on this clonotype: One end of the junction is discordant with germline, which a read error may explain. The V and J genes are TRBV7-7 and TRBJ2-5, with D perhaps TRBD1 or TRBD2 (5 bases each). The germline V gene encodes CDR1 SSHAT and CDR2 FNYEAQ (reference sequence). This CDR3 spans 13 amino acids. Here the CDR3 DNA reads TGTGCTAGCAGTTCGGCCGGGGCGGGCTCGCAGTACTTC. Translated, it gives CASSSAGAGSQYF.

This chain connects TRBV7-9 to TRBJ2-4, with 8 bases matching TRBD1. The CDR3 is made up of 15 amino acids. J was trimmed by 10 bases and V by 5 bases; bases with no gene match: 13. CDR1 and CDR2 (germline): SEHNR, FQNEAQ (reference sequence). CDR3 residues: CASSPPLDRGAIQYF. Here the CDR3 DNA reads TGTGCCAGCAGCCCCCCCCTCGACAGGGGTGCTATTCAGTACTTC.

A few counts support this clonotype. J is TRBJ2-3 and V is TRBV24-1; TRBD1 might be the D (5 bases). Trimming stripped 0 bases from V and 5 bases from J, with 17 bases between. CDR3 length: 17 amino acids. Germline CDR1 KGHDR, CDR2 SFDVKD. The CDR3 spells CATSDLGVGGARDTQYF. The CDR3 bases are TGTGCCACCAGTGATTTGGGCGTCGGTGGGGCGAGAGATACGCAGTATTTT.

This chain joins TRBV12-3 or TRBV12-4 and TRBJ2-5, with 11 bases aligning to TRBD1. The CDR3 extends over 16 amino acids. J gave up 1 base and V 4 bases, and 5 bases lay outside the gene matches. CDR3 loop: CASSSSGTGGQETQYF. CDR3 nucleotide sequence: TGTGCCAGCAGTTCGTCCGGGACAGGGGGCCAAGAGACCCAGTACTTC.